This T cell receptor (beta chain) emerged from a study of control samples from healthy donors and cancer patients. The method was immunoSEQ multiplex PCR; TCRdb's version includes in-frame clones alone and lacks a portion of them. The table has approximately 150,000 clones, approximately 92% seen once; the top ten hold approximately 2.9%. The source of this sequence is a man aged 25 to 40 in good health. The sequencing input was blood.

The CDR3, as DNA: TGTGCCAGCAGCTTAGAGGATGAAGGGTTCAACTATGGCTACACCTTC. Its translation is CASSLEDEGFNYGYTF. V and J are TRBV7-3 and TRBJ1-2; D gene uncertain. V lost 2 bases, J lost 2 bases, and 15 bases lay in between. The CDR3 is 16 residues long. Germline V gene lookup returns CDR1 SGHTA and CDR2 FQGTGA.